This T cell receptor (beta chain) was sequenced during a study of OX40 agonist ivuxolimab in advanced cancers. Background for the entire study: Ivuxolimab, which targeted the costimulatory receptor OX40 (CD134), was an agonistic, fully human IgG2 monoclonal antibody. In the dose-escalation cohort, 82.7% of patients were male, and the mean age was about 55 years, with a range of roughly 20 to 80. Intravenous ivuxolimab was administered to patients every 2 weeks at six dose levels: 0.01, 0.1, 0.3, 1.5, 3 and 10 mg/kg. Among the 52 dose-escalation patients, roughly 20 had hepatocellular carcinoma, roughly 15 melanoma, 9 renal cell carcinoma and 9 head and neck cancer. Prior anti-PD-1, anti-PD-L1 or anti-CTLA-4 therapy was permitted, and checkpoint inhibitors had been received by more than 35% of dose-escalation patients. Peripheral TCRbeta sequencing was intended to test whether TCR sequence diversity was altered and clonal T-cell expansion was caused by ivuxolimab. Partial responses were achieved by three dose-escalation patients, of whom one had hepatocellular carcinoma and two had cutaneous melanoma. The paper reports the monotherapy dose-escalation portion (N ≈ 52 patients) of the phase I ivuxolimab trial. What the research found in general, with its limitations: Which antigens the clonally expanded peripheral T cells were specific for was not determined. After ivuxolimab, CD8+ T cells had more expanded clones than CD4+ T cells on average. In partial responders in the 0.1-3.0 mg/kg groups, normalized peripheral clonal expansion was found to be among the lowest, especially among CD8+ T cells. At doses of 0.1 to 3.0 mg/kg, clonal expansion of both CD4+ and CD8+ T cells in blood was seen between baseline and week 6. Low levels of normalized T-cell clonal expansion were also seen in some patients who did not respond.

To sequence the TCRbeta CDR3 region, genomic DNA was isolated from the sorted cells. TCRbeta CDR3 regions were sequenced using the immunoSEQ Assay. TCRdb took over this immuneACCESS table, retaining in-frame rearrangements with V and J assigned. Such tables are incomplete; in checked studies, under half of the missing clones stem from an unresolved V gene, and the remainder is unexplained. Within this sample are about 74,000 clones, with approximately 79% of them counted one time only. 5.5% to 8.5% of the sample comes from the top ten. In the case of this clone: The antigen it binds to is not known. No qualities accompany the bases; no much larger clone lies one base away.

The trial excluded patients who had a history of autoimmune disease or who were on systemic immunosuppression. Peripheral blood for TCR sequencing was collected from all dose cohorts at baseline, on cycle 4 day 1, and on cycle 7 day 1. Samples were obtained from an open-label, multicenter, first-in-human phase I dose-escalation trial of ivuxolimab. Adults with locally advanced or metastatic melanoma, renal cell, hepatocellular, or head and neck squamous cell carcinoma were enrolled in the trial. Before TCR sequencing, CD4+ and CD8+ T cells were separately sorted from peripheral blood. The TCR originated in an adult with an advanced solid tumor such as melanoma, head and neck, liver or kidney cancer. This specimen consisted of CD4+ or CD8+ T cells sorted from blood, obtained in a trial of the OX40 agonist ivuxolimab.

The DNA sequence is TGTGCCAGCAGACCTAGGGACAGGGGAAGCAATCAGCCCCAGCATTTT. Its product reads: CASRPRDRGSNQPQHF. Here the chain combines TRBV28 and TRBJ1-5, with 10 central nucleotides matching TRBD1. Trimming accounts for 6 bases at V and 1 base at J, while the number of junction bases matched to no gene is 6. The CDR3 covers 16 residues, taking in both the cysteine and the phenylalanine. CDR3 DNA is the only sequence kept; it has 48 bases, read in frame from the first base. The germline V gene encodes CDR1 MDHEN and CDR2 SYDVKM.